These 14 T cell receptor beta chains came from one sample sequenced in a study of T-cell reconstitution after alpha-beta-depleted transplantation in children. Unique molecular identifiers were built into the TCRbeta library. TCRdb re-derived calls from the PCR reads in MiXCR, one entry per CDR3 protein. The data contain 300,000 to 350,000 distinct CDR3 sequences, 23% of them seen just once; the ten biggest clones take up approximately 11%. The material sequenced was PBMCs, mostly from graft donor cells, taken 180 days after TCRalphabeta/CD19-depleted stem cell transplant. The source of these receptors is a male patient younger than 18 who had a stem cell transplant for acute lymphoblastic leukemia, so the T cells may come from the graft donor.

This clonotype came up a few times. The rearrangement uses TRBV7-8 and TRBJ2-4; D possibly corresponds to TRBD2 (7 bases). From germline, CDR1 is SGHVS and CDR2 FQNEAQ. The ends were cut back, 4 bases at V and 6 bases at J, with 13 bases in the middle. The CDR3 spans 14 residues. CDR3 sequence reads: CASSYGEGGNIQYF. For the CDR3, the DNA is TGTGCCAGCAGCTATGGGGAGGGGGGAAACATTCAGTACTTC.

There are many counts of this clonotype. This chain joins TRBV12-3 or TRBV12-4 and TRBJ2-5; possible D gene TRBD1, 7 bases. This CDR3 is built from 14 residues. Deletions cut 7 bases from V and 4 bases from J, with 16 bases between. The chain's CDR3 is CASTMRQGGETQYF. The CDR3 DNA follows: TGTGCCAGCACCATGCGACAGGGAGGAGAGACCCAGTACTTC.

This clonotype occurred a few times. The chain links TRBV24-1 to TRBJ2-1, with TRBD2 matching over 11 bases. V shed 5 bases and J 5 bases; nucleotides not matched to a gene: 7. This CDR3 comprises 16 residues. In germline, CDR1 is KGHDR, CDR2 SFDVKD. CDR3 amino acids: CATSAAGLAVNNEQFF. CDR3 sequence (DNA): TGTGCCACCAGTGCCGCGGGACTAGCGGTTAACAATGAGCAGTTCTTC.

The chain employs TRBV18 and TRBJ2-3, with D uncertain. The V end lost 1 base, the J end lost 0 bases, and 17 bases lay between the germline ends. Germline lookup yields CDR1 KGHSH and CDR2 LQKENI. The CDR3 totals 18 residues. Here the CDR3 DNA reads TGTGCCAGCTCACCACTGGCCAGCGCCATTCCTAGCACAGATACGCAGTATTTT. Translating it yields CASSPLASAIPSTDTQYF.

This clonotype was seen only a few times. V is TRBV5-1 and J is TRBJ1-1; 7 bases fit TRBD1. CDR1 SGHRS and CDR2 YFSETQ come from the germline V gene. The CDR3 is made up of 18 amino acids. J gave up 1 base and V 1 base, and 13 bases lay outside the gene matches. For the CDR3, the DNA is TGCGCCAGCAGCTTGCGCCCTCGCAAGGGGGCGCAGAACACTGAAGCTTTCTTT. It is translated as CASSLRPRKGAQNTEAFF.

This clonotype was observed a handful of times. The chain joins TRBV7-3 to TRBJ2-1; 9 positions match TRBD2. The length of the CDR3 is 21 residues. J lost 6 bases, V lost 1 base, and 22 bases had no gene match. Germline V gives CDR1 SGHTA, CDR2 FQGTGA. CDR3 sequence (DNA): TGTGCCAGCAGCTTAAACCCAGCCGGGACTAGCCCCAAGAGATCCCTCAATGAGCAGTTCTTC. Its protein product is CASSLNPAGTSPKRSLNEQFF.

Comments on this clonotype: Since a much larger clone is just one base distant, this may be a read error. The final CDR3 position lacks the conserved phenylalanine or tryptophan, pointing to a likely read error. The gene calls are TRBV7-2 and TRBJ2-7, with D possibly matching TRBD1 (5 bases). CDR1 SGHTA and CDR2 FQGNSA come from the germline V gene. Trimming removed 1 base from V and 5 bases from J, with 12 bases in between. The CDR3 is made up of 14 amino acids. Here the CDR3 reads CASSLGQGTNEQYL. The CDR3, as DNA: TGTGCCAGCAGCTTAGGGCAGGGCACGAACGAGCAGTACTTG.

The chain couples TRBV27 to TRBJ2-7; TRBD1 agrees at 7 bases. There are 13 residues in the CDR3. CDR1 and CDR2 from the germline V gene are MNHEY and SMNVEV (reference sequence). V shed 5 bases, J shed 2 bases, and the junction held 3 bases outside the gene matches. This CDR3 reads CASSHRGPYEQYF. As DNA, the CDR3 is TGTGCCAGCAGTCACAGGGGCCCCTACGAGCAGTACTTC.

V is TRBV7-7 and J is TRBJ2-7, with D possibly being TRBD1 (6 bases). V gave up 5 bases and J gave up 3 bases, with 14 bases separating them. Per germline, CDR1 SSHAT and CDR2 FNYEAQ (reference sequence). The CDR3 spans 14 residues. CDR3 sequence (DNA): TGTGCCAGCAGCCCTCGGACAGCCGGCTACGAGCAGTACTTC. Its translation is CASSPRTAGYEQYF.

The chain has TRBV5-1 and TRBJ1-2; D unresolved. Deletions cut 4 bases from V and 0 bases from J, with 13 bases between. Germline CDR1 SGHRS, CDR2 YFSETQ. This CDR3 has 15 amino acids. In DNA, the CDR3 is TGCGCCAGCAGCCCAAACGCAGGTCCTAACTATGGCTACACCTTC. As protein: CASSPNAGPNYGYTF.

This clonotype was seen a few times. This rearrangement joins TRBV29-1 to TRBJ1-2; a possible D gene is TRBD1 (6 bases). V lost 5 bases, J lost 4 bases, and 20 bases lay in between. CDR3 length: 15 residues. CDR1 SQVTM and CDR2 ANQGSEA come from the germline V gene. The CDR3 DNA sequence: TGCAGCGTTCAAAGGACGCATACAGGGATCTATGGCTACACCTTC. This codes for CSVQRTHTGIYGYTF.

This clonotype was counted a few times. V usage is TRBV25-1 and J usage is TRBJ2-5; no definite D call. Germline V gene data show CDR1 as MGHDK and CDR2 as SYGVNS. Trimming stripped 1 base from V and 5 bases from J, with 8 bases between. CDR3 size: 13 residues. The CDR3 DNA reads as TGTGCCAGCAGTGAATGGGATGGGGAGACCCAGTACTTC. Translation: CASSEWDGETQYF.

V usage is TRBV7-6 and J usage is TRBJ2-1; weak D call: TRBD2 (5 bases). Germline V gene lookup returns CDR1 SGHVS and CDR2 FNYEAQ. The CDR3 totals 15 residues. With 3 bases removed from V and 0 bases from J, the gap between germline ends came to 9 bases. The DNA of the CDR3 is TGTGCCAGCAGCTTGGGAGACGGCTCCTACAATGAGCAGTTCTTC. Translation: CASSLGDGSYNEQFF.

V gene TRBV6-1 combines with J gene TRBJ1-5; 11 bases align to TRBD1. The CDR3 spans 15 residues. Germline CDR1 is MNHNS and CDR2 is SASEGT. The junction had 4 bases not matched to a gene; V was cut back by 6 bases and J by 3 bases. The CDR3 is CASRVDRGPNQPQHF. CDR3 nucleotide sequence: TGTGCCAGCAGGGTGGACAGGGGGCCCAATCAGCCCCAGCATTTT.